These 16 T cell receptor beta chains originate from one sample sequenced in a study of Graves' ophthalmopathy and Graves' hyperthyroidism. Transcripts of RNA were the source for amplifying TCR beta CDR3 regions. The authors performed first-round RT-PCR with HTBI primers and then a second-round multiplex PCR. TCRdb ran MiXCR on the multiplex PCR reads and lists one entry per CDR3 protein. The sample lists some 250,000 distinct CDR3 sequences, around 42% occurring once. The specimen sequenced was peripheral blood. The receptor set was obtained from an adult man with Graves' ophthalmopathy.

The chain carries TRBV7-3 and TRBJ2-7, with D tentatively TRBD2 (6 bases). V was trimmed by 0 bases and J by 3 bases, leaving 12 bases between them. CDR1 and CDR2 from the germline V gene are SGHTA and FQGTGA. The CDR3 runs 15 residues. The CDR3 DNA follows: TGTGCCAGCAGCTTAACGGCGGGGCTAGTCTACGAGCAGTACTTC. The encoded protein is CASSLTAGLVYEQYF.

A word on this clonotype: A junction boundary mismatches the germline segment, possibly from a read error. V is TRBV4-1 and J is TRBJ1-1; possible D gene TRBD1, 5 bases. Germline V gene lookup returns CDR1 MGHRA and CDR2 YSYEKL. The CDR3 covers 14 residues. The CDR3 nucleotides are TGTGCCAGCAGCCGGGGACGGATGAACACTGAAGCTTTCTTT. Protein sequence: CASSRGRMNTEAFF.

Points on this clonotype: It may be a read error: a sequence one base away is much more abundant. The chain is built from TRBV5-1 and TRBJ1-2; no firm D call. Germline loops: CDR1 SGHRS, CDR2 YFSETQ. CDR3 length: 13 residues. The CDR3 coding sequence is TGCGCCAGCAGCTTGGGGGCGGACTATGACTACACCTTC. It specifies CASSLGADYDYTF.

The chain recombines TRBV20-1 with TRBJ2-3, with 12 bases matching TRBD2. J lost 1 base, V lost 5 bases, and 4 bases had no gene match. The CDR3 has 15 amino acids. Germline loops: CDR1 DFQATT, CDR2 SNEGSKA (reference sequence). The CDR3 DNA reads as TGCAGTGCTTCGACTAGCGGGAGCCGCACAGATACGCAGTATTTT. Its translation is CSASTSGSRTDTQYF.

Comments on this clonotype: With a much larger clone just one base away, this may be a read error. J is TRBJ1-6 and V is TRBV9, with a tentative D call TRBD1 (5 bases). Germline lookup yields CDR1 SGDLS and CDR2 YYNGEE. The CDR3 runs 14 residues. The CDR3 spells CASSEGAKNSPPHF. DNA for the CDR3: TGTGCCAGCAGCGAAGGGGCAAAAAATTCACCCCCCCACTTT.

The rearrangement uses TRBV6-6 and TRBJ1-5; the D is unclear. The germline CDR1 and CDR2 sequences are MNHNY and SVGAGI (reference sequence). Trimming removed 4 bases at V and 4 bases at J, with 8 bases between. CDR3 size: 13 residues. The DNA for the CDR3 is TGTGCCAGCAGTTCACAGCTGAATCAGCCCCAGCATTTT. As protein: CASSSQLNQPQHF.

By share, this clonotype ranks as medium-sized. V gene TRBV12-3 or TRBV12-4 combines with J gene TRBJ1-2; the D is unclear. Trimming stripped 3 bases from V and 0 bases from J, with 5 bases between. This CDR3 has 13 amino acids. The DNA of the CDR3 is TGTGCCAGCAGTTTCGAGTCTAACTATGGCTACACCTTC. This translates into CASSFESNYGYTF.

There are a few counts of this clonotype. CDR3 protein: CAISELLRSGYTF. The CDR3 coding sequence is TGTGCCATCAGTGAACTCCTTAGGAGTGGCTACACCTTC. The chain links TRBV10-3 to TRBJ1-2; no clear D gene. The CDR3 is made up of 13 amino acids. Germline V CDR1 and CDR2: ENHRY, SYGVKD. The ends were cut back, 3 bases at V and 7 bases at J, with 12 bases in the middle.

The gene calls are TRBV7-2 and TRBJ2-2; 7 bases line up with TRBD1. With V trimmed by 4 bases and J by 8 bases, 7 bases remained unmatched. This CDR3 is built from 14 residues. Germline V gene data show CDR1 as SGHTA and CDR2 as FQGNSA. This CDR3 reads CASSSRDRDGELFF. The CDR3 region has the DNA TGTGCCAGCAGCTCCCGAGACAGGGATGGGGAGCTGTTTTTT.

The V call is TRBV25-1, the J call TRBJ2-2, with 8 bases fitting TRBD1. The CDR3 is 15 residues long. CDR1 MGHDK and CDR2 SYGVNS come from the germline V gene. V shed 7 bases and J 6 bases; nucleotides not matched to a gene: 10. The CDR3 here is CASTRTGYESGELFF. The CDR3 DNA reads TGTGCCAGCACACGGACAGGGTATGAATCCGGGGAGCTGTTTTTT.

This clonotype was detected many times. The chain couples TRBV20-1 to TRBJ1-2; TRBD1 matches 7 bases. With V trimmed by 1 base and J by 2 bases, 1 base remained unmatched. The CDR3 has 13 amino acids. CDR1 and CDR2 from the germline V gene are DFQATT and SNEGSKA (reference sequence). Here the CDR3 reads CSARGQGNYGYTF. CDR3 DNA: TGCAGTGCTAGAGGACAGGGCAACTATGGCTACACCTTC.

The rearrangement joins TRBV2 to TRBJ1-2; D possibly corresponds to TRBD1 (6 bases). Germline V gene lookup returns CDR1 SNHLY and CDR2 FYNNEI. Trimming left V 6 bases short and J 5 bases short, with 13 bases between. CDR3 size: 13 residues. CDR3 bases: TGTGCCAGCAGCCCAGAGGGGGGGTATGGCTACACCTTC. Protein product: CASSPEGGYGYTF.

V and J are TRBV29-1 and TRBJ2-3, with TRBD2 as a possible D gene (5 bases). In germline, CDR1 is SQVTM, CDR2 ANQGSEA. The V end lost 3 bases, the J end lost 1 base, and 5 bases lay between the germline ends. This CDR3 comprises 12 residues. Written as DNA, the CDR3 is TGCAGCGTTGAGCGGGGCACAGATACGCAGTATTTT. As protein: CSVERGTDTQYF.

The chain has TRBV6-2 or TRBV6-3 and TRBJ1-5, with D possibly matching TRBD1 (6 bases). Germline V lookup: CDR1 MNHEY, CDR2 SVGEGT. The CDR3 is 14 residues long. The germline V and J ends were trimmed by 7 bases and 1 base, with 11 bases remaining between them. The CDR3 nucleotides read TGTGCCAGCAAGAAACAGGGCAGCAATCAGCCCCAGCATTTT. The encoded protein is CASKKQGSNQPQHF.

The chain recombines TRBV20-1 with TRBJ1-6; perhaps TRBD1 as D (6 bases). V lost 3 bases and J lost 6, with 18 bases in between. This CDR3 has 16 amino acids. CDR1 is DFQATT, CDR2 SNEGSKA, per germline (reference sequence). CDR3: CSARRGSDRPNSPLHF. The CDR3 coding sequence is TGCAGTGCTAGGAGGGGGAGTGACAGGCCTAATTCACCCCTCCACTTT.

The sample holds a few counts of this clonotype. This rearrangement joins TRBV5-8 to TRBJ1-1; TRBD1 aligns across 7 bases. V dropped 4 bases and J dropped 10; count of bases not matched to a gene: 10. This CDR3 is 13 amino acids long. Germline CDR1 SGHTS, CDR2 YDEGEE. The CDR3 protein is CASSGYRGWGAFF. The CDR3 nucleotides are TGTGCCAGCAGCGGCTACAGGGGATGGGGAGCTTTCTTT.